This paragraph reports one T cell receptor (beta chain). The data were taken from a study of blood T cell repertoires in COVID-19. The overall study: From the United States, Italy and Spain came samples of acute and convalescent COVID-19. T cells, B-cell-depleted T cells, or PBMCs supplied cDNA or gDNA.

CDR1 SNHLY and CDR2 FYNNEI come from the germline V gene. This CDR3 comprises 13 residues. Trimming removed 6 bases at V and 3 bases at J, with 11 bases between. In the original analysis: How many nucleated cells were present was estimated from reference gene primer amplification. Profiling relied on immunoSEQ multiplex PCR, and the TCRdb table lists in-frame clones only, not all of them. V and J calls plus clone size are reproduced from that table; the DNA served to infer D and trimming. The sample records 100,000 or so clones, around 74% being singletons. J is TRBJ2-5 and V is TRBV2, with a weak D call TRBD1 (6 bases). The clonotype originates from an older woman with acute or convalescent COVID-19. The sample comprised peripheral blood. CDR3 region: CASRQGFEETQYF. In DNA form, the CDR3 reads TGTGCCAGCAGACAGGGATTCGAAGAGACCCAGTACTTC.